This T cell receptor (beta chain) was captured by sequencing in a study of tumor and adjacent non-tumor tissue in lung cancer. The wider study: The patients, roughly 9 men and roughly 5 women, were roughly 30 to 80 with stage I to III disease.

Overall study findings and caveats: Compared with tumor, normal lung showed significantly lower TCR diversity. Normal lung showed higher cumulative top 100 clone frequency than tumor.

Germline V gene sequence: CDR1 MNHNS, CDR2 SASEGT. Deletions cut 1 base from V and 3 bases from J, with 7 bases between. CDR3 length equals 13 residues. This clonotype was recorded many times. What it recognizes is unknown. The library came from three nested PCR rounds adapted from ARM-PCR protocols. TCRdb re-derived calls from the multiplex PCR reads in MiXCR, one entry per CDR3 protein. The sample yields over 40,000 distinct CDR3 sequences, 60% to 70% seen once. The template was RNA from unsorted bulk tissue. This non-tumor lung sample came from over 3 cm beyond the tumor edge. The chain has TRBV6-1 and TRBJ2-7; D gene unclear. The TCR was taken from a woman aged 40 to 50 with non-small cell lung cancer. The sequenced material came from distant non-tumor lung tissue. As DNA, the CDR3 is TGTGCCAGCAGTGAAGGTCGGTTCTACGAGCAGTACTTC. Translated, it gives CASSEGRFYEQYF.